The 16 T cell receptor beta chains in this list originate from one sample, sequenced in a study of T cell responses to AZD1222 COVID-19 vaccine. Produced via immunoSEQ multiplex PCR; TCRdb's table is partial and in-frame only. This sample yields approximately 130,000 clones, of which around nine tenths are seen a single time; just over 7% belongs to the top ten. This material consisted of peripheral blood, taken on day 0 of AZD1222 vaccination. The source is an adult in good health.

J is TRBJ1-5 and V is TRBV5-4; 8 bases are a match to TRBD1. The germline CDR1 and CDR2 sequences are SGHNT and YYREEE (reference sequence). The CDR3 length is 15 residues. V lost 0 bases to trimming and J lost 7 bases; unmatched junction nucleotides: 6. The CDR3 DNA is TGTGCCAGCAGCTTGGCCCCGGACAGGGACCAGCCCCAGCATTTT. Its translation: CASSLAPDRDQPQHF.

In this sample, this clone turned up once. The gene calls are TRBV24-1 and TRBJ2-7; 10 bases map to TRBD2. Trimming took 4 bases from V and 0 from J; bases not matched to a gene: 5. Germline V gives CDR1 KGHDR, CDR2 SFDVKD. CDR3 size: 16 residues. CDR3 bases: TGTGCCACCAGTGACCATAGCGGGAGGAGCTCCTACGAGCAGTACTTC. Its protein product is CATSDHSGRSSYEQYF.

This chain uses TRBV27 with TRBJ1-1, with 10 bases fitting TRBD1. The length of the CDR3 is 19 residues. V was clipped by 5 bases and J by 4 bases; unmatched bases: 19. Per the germline V gene, CDR1 is MNHEY and CDR2 is SMNVEV (reference sequence). The CDR3 is CASSRWGGDRGLRSTEAFF. CDR3 DNA sequence: TGTGCCAGCAGTCGCTGGGGGGGGGACAGGGGATTACGGAGCACTGAAGCTTTCTTT.

The chain combines TRBV19 with TRBJ2-6; TRBD1 agrees at 8 bases. The CDR3 runs to 18 residues. The V and J ends lost 3 bases and 1 base, in that order; junction bases with no gene match: 8. Germline CDR1 and CDR2: LNHDA and SQIVND (reference sequence). Here the CDR3 DNA reads TGTGCCAGTAGTATGGGCAGGGGGCAAGGTTCTGGGGCCAACGTCCTGACTTTC. This translates into CASSMGRGQGSGANVLTF.

The chain joins TRBV25-1 to TRBJ1-1; D ambiguous. CDR1 is MGHDK, CDR2 SYGVNS, per germline. This CDR3 is 15 amino acids long. Trimming shortened V by 3 bases and J by 1 base, and 12 bases separated the two germline ends. CDR3 sequence: CASSEEGQPNTEAFF. CDR3 nucleotides: TGTGCCAGCAGTGAGGAAGGGCAGCCGAACACTGAAGCTTTCTTT.

This CDR3 is CASSLVRRGNQPQHF. As DNA, the CDR3 is TGTGCCAGCAGCTTAGTAAGGCGGGGAAATCAGCCCCAGCATTTT. The chain recombines TRBV7-8 with TRBJ1-5; no reliable D call. Germline loops: CDR1 SGHVS, CDR2 FQNEAQ. The CDR3 covers 15 residues. The V end was cut by 1 base, the J end by 4 bases, with 11 bases between.

The genes are TRBV7-9 and TRBJ1-5; unclear D gene. V was trimmed by 0 bases and J by 5 bases, leaving 8 bases between them. The CDR3 is 14 residues long. CDR1 is SEHNR and CDR2 is FQNEAQ in the germline V gene (reference sequence). The CDR3 bases are TGTGCCAGCAGCTTAGCAGGGAAGGATCAGCCCCAGCATTTT. This gives the protein CASSLAGKDQPQHF.

The chain employs TRBV18 and TRBJ1-6; a weak D match, TRBD1 (5 bases). The CDR3 runs 14 residues. CDR1 is KGHSH and CDR2 is LQKENI in the germline V gene. V shed 3 bases and J shed 11 bases, with 14 bases lying between them. CDR3 DNA sequence: TGTGCCAGCTCACCTGCCCCCCGGGACGCACCCCTCCACTTT. This gives the protein CASSPAPRDAPLHF.

The chain is built from TRBV9 and TRBJ2-5; D is undetermined. This CDR3 is 13 amino acids long. V lost 1 base and J 2 bases, leaving 6 bases between the germline ends. Germline-derived CDR1 and CDR2 are SGDLS and YYNGEE. The DNA for the CDR3 is TGTGCCAGCAGCGTATCCTTACAAGAGACCCAGTACTTC. Its protein is CASSVSLQETQYF.

The J gene is TRBJ1-1, the V gene TRBV6-1; the match to TRBD1 covers 7 bases. Germline CDR1 reads MNHNS; CDR2 reads SASEGT. CDR3 length equals 15 residues. The junction had 6 bases not matched to a gene; V was cut back by 2 bases and J by 3 bases. The CDR3 region has the DNA TGTGCCAGCAGTGAACAGGGGGGAGTCGACACTGAAGCTTTCTTT. Translation: CASSEQGGVDTEAFF.

The DNA of the CDR3 is TGTGCCAGCAGCTCGGGACAGAAGTCCTACGAGCAGTACTTC. Protein: CASSSGQKSYEQYF. J is TRBJ2-7 and V is TRBV28; 7 positions agree with TRBD1. Germline V gene data show CDR1 as MDHEN and CDR2 as SYDVKM. The CDR3 loop spans 14 amino acids. The V segment lost 6 bases and the J segment 1 base; nucleotides outside the gene matches: 6.

The CDR3: CASGFWYSYGYTF. In nucleotides, the CDR3 is TGTGCCAGCGGTTTTTGGTATAGCTATGGCTACACCTTC. V is TRBV5-6 and J is TRBJ1-2, with D hard to call. This CDR3 comprises 13 residues. The germline gives CDR1 SGHDT, CDR2 YYEEEE. Trimming left V 7 bases short and J 4 bases short, with 14 bases between.

A word on this clone: Lacking the conserved final phenylalanine or tryptophan, this CDR3 likely reflects a read error. The V call is TRBV5-1, the J call TRBJ1-1, with D possibly matching TRBD1 (5 bases). This CDR3 contains 15 residues. The V end was cut by 0 bases, the J end by 3 bases, with 12 bases between. The germline V gene has CDR1 SGHRS and CDR2 YFSETQ. CDR3 DNA: TGCGCCAGCAGCTTGGGCCAGGGAGATCACACTGAAGCTTTCCTT. Translation gives CASSLGQGDHTEAFL.

The chain recombines TRBV18 with TRBJ1-5, with 7 bases matching TRBD1. The V and J ends lost 1 base and 7 bases, in that order; junction bases with no gene match: 4. CDR1 is KGHSH, CDR2 LQKENI, per germline. This CDR3 has 14 residues. CDR3 bases: TGTGCCAGCTCACCACAGGGGGCTGGGCAGCCCCAGCATTTT. Its translation is CASSPQGAGQPQHF.

The gene calls are TRBV28 and TRBJ1-1, with D unclear. V was shortened by 6 bases and J by 2 bases, with 7 bases between the two germline ends. The CDR3 extends over 12 amino acids. Germline V gene sequence: CDR1 MDHEN, CDR2 SYDVKM. DNA for the CDR3: TGTGCCAGCAGGGATCCAAACACTGAAGCTTTCTTT. Translated, it gives CASRDPNTEAFF.

The chain recombines TRBV6-5 with TRBJ1-6; 8 positions agree with TRBD1. The CDR3 is made up of 15 amino acids. The V segment lost 0 bases and the J segment 10 bases; nucleotides outside the gene matches: 5. CDR1 and CDR2 from the germline V gene are MNHEY and SVGAGI. Here the CDR3 reads CASSYSDRVGSPLHF. The CDR3 DNA reads TGTGCCAGCAGTTACTCGGACAGGGTGGGATCACCCCTCCACTTT.